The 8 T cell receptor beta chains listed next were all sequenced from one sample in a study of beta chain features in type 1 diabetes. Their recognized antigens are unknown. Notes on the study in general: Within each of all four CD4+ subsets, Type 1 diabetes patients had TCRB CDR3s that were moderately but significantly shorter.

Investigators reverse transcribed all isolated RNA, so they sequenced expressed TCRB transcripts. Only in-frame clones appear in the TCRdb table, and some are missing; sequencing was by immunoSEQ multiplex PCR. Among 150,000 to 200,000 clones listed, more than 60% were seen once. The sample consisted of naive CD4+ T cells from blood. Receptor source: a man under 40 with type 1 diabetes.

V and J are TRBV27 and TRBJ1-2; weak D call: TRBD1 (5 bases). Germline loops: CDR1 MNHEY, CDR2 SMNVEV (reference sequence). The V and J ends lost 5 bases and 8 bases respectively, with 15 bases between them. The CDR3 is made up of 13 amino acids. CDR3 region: CASSPLRGVGYTF. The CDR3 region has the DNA TGTGCCAGCAGTCCACTCCGGGGGGTCGGCTACACCTTC.

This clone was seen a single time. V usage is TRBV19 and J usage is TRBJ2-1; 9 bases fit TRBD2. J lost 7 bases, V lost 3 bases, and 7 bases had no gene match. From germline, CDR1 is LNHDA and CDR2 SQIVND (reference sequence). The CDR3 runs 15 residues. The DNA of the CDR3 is TGTGCCAGTAGTATCCGTAGCGGGGGAATAAATGAGCAGTTCTTC. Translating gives CASSIRSGGINEQFF.

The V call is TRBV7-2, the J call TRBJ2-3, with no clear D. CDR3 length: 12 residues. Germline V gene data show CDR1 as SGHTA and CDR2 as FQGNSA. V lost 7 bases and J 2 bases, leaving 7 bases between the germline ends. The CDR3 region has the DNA TGTGCCAGCACCCCTTACACAGATACGCAGTATTTT. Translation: CASTPYTDTQYF.

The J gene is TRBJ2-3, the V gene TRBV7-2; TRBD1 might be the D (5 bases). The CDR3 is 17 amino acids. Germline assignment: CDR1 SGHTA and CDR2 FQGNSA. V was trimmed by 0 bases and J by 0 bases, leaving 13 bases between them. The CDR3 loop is CASSLAIPQESTDTQYF. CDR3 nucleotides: TGTGCCAGCAGCTTAGCGATTCCACAGGAAAGCACAGATACGCAGTATTTT.

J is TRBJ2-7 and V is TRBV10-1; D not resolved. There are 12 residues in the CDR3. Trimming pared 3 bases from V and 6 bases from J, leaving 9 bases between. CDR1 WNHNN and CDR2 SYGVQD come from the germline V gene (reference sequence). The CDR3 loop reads CASSDTLGEQYF. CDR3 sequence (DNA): TGCGCCAGCAGTGATACCCTCGGCGAGCAGTACTTC.

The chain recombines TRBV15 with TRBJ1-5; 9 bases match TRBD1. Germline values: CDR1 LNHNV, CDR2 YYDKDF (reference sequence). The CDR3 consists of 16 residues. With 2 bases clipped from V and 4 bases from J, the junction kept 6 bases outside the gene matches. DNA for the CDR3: TGTGCCACCAGCAGACCCCTAGGGACAGGGAATCAGCCCCAGCATTTT. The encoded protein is CATSRPLGTGNQPQHF. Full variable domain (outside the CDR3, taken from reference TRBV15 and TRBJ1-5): DAMVIQNPRYQVTQFGKPVTLSCSQTLNHNVMYWYQQKSSQAPKLLFHYYDKDFNNEADTPDNFQSRRPNTSFCFLDIRSPGLGDTAMYLCATSRPLGTGNQPQHFGDGTRLSIL.

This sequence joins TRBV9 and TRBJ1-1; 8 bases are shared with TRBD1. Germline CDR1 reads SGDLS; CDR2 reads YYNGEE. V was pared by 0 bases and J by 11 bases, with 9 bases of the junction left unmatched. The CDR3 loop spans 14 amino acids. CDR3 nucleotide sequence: TGTGCCAGCAGCGTAGGCCCAGGGGGCGGCACGGCTTTCTTT. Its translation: CASSVGPGGGTAFF. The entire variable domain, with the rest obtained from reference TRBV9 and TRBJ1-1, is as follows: DSGVTQTPKHLITATGQRVTLRCSPRSGDLSVYWYQQSLDQGLQFLIQYYNGEERAKGNILERFSAQQFPDLHSELNLSSLELGDSALYFCASSVGPGGGTAFFGQGTRLTVV.

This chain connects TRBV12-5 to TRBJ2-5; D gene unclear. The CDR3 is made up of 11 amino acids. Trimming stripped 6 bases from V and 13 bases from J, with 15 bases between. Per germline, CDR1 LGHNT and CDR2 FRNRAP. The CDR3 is CASGTLTARYF. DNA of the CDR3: TGTGCTAGTGGGACCCTGACGGCTCGGTACTTC.